This T cell receptor beta chain emerged from a study of shared clonotypes between healthy human individuals. The CDR3 loop spans 10 amino acids. Produced via immunoSEQ multiplex PCR; TCRdb's table is partial and in-frame only. This sample has just over 2,000,000 clones, with about 95% found just once. Sequencing was performed on naive CD4+ T cells sorted from blood. Subset defined: CD45RA+ positively selected. The source of this sequence is a man between 18 and 29 years old in good health. The chain recombines TRBV21-1 with TRBJ2-7; TRBD2 is the table's D call and was not checked against the DNA. TRBV21-1 is termed a pseudogene. CDR3 DNA sequence: TGTGCCAGCAACCCGGGGAGGCAGTACTTC. It translates to CASNPGRQYF.